These 24 T cell receptor beta chains share one sample of origin, sequenced in a study of cytomegalovirus exposure and HLA in healthy donors (dated by TCRdb to 2016 to 2017). The library came from the immunoSEQ multiplex PCR assay. The multiplex PCR relied on a mix of 60 forward primers for TCR Vbeta segments and 13 reverse primers for TCR Jbeta segments. TCRdb re-hosts the immuneACCESS table, in-frame sequences only. Its copies lack some clones; in the studies checked, an unresolved V gene accounts for under half of them, and the cause for the rest is not known. This sample holds about 160,000 clones; around 80% were observed only once. The ten top clones hold over 1.1% of the sample. Source material: PBMCs. The receptor set was obtained from a man younger than 30 in good health and CMV-seronegative.

Turning to this clone: In the same sample, other DNA sequences code for this CDR3. The chain carries TRBV6-5 and TRBJ2-1; the D is unclear. V lost 6 bases, J lost 4 bases, and 4 bases lay in between. The CDR3 loop spans 11 amino acids. Germline CDR1 is MNHEY and CDR2 is SVGAGI. The CDR3 sequence: CASSLYNEQFF. DNA for the CDR3: TGTGCCAGCAGCCTGTACAATGAGCAGTTCTTC.

The V and J genes are TRBV5-1 and TRBJ2-1; the match to TRBD2 covers 8 bases. The trim removed 2 bases at V and 9 bases at J, leaving 7 bases unmatched. Germline loops: CDR1 SGHRS, CDR2 YFSETQ. The CDR3 runs 14 residues. The CDR3 is CASSLPLAGGEQFF. Written as DNA, the CDR3 is TGCGCCAGCAGCTTACCGCTAGCGGGTGGTGAGCAGTTCTTC.

J is TRBJ1-4 and V is TRBV5-6, with D hard to call. The CDR3 totals 17 residues. Germline assignment: CDR1 SGHDT and CDR2 YYEEEE. The V gene lost 4 bases and the J gene lost 0 bases, with 16 bases spanning the gap. The CDR3 DNA reads TGTGCCAGCAGCCCATATCGTTACATTGCAACTAATGAAAAACTGTTTTTT. This encodes CASSPYRYIATNEKLFF.

The genes are TRBV7-2 and TRBJ2-2; a weak D match, TRBD1 (5 bases). Trimming took off 2 bases at V and 1 base at J, with 8 bases between the two ends. In germline, CDR1 is SGHTA, CDR2 FQGNSA. The CDR3 runs to 15 residues. CDR3 nucleotides: TGTGCCAGCAGCTTAAACCAGGGGAACACCGGGGAGCTGTTTTTT. Protein sequence: CASSLNQGNTGELFF.

This clone was detected only a few times. This sequence joins TRBV30 and TRBJ2-7; D may be TRBD2 (5 bases). Germline CDR1 reads GTSNPN; CDR2 reads SVGIG (reference sequence). The ends were cut back, 2 bases at V and 7 bases at J, with 15 bases in the middle. CDR3 length: 13 residues. CDR3 nucleotides: TGTGCCTGGAGTCTAGCCCGCTCCGGGGAGCAGTACTTC. It translates to CAWSLARSGEQYF.

V and J are TRBV28 and TRBJ1-5; 7 positions agree with TRBD1. CDR1 is MDHEN, CDR2 SYDVKM, per germline. Losses at the gene ends were 10 bases for V and 0 bases for J; bases not matched to a gene: 9. There are 15 residues in the CDR3. The CDR3 DNA follows: TGTGCCACCGACACAGGGGACAATAGCAATCAGCCCCAGCATTTT. It is translated as CATDTGDNSNQPQHF.

This clone was seen a single time. For the CDR3, the DNA is TGTGCCAGCAGCGTAGGCGGGAGGGTAGAGACCCAGTACTTC. Amino acid sequence: CASSVGGRVETQYF. The chain employs TRBV9 and TRBJ2-5, with 9 bases aligning to TRBD2. The CDR3 covers 14 residues. The germline CDR1 and CDR2 sequences are SGDLS and YYNGEE. V was clipped by 0 bases and J by 4 bases; unmatched bases: 1.

This chain uses TRBV4-3 with TRBJ1-2; TRBD1 is a possible D gene (6 bases). Germline CDR1 and CDR2: LGHNA and YSLEER. The CDR3 contains 14 residues. V was pared by 4 bases and J by 4 bases, with 13 bases between. The CDR3 protein is CASSPGTTFYGYTF. The CDR3 nucleotides are TGCGCCAGCAGCCCAGGGACAACCTTCTATGGCTACACCTTC.

The rearrangement uses TRBV15 and TRBJ2-3; 14 bases line up with TRBD2. The CDR3 extends over 16 amino acids. Germline-derived CDR1 and CDR2 are LNHNV and YYDKDF (reference sequence). J lost 4 bases, V lost 5 bases, and 5 bases had no gene match. CDR3 loop: CATSGPGLAGADTQYF. In nucleotides, the CDR3 is TGTGCCACCAGCGGACCGGGACTAGCGGGAGCAGATACGCAGTATTTT.

This chain connects TRBV7-6 to TRBJ2-7, with 9 bases lining up with TRBD1. Germline trimming cut 0 bases from V and 2 bases from J; bases unmatched to any gene: 5. Germline values: CDR1 SGHVS, CDR2 FNYEAQ. CDR3 size: 16 residues. The CDR3 reads CASSLAEGQGAYEQYF. The CDR3 bases are TGTGCCAGCAGCTTAGCGGAGGGACAGGGCGCCTACGAGCAGTACTTC.

The V call is TRBV7-2, the J call TRBJ2-1; TRBD2 aligns across 7 bases. The CDR3 contains 13 residues. Germline assignment: CDR1 SGHTA and CDR2 FQGNSA. The V gene end was trimmed by 6 bases and the J gene end by 15 bases; junction bases not matched to a gene: 14. In DNA, the CDR3 is TGTGCCAGCAGTTTAACGGGGAGGGAGGGTTGGTTCTTC. Its protein product is CASSLTGREGWFF.

This chain uses TRBV7-7 with TRBJ2-1; TRBD2 matches 7 bases. Germline V gives CDR1 SSHAT, CDR2 FNYEAQ (reference sequence). The CDR3 is made up of 13 amino acids. The V gene end was trimmed by 4 bases and the J gene end by 13 bases; junction bases not matched to a gene: 10. The CDR3 DNA reads as TGTGCCAGCAGCTCGGTTGAGGCGGGAGTACAGTTCTTC. Amino acids: CASSSVEAGVQFF.

V usage is TRBV10-2 and J usage is TRBJ2-3, with TRBD2 identical over 7 bases. CDR3 length: 16 residues. CDR1 WSHSY and CDR2 SAAADI come from the germline V gene. The ends lost 2 bases at V and 0 bases at J; junction bases unmatched: 5. The CDR3 region is CASSEKRGISTDTQYF. Written as DNA, the CDR3 is TGCGCCAGCAGTGAGAAGCGGGGAATAAGCACAGATACGCAGTATTTT.

The chain links TRBV7-6 to TRBJ2-7; TRBD1 matches at 7 bases. There are 15 residues in the CDR3. CDR1 SGHVS and CDR2 FNYEAQ come from the germline V gene. Losses at the gene ends were 5 bases for V and 3 bases for J; bases not matched to a gene: 10. CDR3 nucleotide sequence: TGTGCCAGCAGCCCTGAGGGGGCAGGGGGCTACGAGCAGTACTTC. It yields the protein CASSPEGAGGYEQYF.

For the CDR3, the DNA is TGTGCCGCTCCGGGCGGGAGGGGAACCGGGGAGCTGTTTTTT. This translates into CAAPGGRGTGELFF. The chain recombines TRBV6-1 with TRBJ2-2, with 9 nucleotides matching TRBD2. With V trimmed by 11 bases and J by 5 bases, 9 bases remained unmatched. The CDR3 extends over 14 amino acids. Germline V gene lookup returns CDR1 MNHNS and CDR2 SASEGT.

The chain couples TRBV6-5 to TRBJ1-3; D might be TRBD1 (5 bases). V was shortened by 0 bases and J by 2 bases, with 11 bases between the two germline ends. The V gene's germline CDR1 is MNHEY and CDR2 SVGAGI. The length of the CDR3 is 16 residues. For the CDR3, the DNA is TGTGCCAGCAGTTACTCGGAGTCGGGGGCTGGAAACACCATATATTTT. Translated, it gives CASSYSESGAGNTIYF.

The chain combines TRBV27 with TRBJ1-5; no clear D. CDR3 length equals 14 residues. Germline V gene lookup returns CDR1 MNHEY and CDR2 SMNVEV (reference sequence). V was trimmed by 4 bases and J by 5 bases, leaving 12 bases between them. For the CDR3, the DNA is TGTGCCAGCAGTTCTCGCTCGGGAGATCAGCCCCAGCATTTT. Encoded protein: CASSSRSGDQPQHF.

The chain recombines TRBV6-6 with TRBJ1-6; possibly TRBD1 for D (6 bases). The CDR3 extends over 13 amino acids. Germline CDR1 MNHNY, CDR2 SVGAGI (reference sequence). With 5 bases removed from V and 7 bases from J, the gap between germline ends came to 9 bases. The CDR3 loop is CASSPGVNSPLHF. The DNA of the CDR3 is TGTGCCAGCAGTCCAGGGGTAAATTCACCCCTCCACTTT.

The CDR3, as DNA: TGCGCCAGCAGCCAAGGGTCGACAGGGGGCACCACCGGGGAGCTGTTTTTT. Translation gives CASSQGSTGGTTGELFF. The chain combines TRBV4-1 with TRBJ2-2; 10 bases agree with TRBD1. Germline CDR1 is MGHRA and CDR2 is YSYEKL. With V trimmed by 1 base and J by 4 bases, 6 bases remained unmatched. This CDR3 has 17 residues.

This clone occurred once. The gene calls are TRBV13 and TRBJ2-1, with TRBD2 as a possible D gene (5 bases). The germline V gene encodes CDR1 PRHDT and CDR2 FYEKMQ (reference sequence). The CDR3 sequence is 14 residues long. V gave up 0 bases and J gave up 7 bases, with 10 bases separating them. CDR3 protein: CASSLGGDLNEQFF. The CDR3 coding sequence is TGTGCCAGCAGCTTAGGGGGAGACTTAAATGAGCAGTTCTTC.

The chain couples TRBV5-6 to TRBJ2-1; 11 positions agree with TRBD1. Germline CDR1 and CDR2: SGHDT and YYEEEE. There are 15 residues in the CDR3. With V trimmed by 4 bases and J by 7 bases, 7 bases remained unmatched. CDR3 coding DNA: TGTGCCAGCAGCCCTCAGGACAGGGGGCCAAATGAGCAGTTCTTC. Protein product: CASSPQDRGPNEQFF.

V is TRBV6-1 and J is TRBJ2-7, with D maybe TRBD2 (5 bases). Trimming cost V 6 bases and J 6 bases, with 18 bases left between them. Germline V lookup: CDR1 MNHNS, CDR2 SASEGT. The CDR3 totals 14 residues. CDR3 loop: CASSAGISRGEQYF. The CDR3, as DNA: TGTGCCAGCAGCGCCGGGATCTCTCGGGGCGAGCAGTACTTC.

This rearrangement joins TRBV5-1 to TRBJ2-5, with no clear D. V was clipped by 4 bases and J by 3 bases, with 10 bases between them. The CDR3 length is 13 residues. Germline CDR1 is SGHRS and CDR2 is YFSETQ. CDR3: CASSQQLEETQYF. The DNA of the CDR3 is TGCGCCAGCAGCCAACAGCTCGAAGAGACCCAGTACTTC.

The chain is built from TRBV10-3 and TRBJ1-2, with D perhaps matching TRBD1 (5 bases). With 4 bases removed from V and 0 bases from J, the gap between germline ends came to 15 bases. Looked up from germline, CDR1 is ENHRY and CDR2 is SYGVKD. This CDR3 spans 16 amino acids. For the CDR3, the DNA is TGTGCCATCAGTGCCGGGGGTGGGAGAACTAACTATGGCTACACCTTC. As protein: CAISAGGGRTNYGYTF.